Presented here are 23 T cell receptor beta chains from one specimen sequenced in a study of identical twins. TCRdb re-called the 5' RACE reads through MiXCR, storing one row per CDR3 protein. The sample has approximately 890,000 distinct CDR3 sequences, roughly an eighth seen once. In addition, the sample was reused for a study of yellow fever vaccine responses in identical twins.

Sequenced input: PBMCs. These receptors all come from a woman between 18 and 29 years old in good health.

This clonotype was observed a few times. The chain links TRBV10-3 to TRBJ1-4; 10 nucleotides align to TRBD1. J gave up 2 bases and V 4 bases, and 4 bases lay outside the gene matches. The V gene's germline CDR1 is ENHRY and CDR2 SYGVKD. The CDR3 loop spans 16 amino acids. The CDR3 reads CAISGDRGRTNEKLFF. Written as DNA, the CDR3 is TGTGCCATCAGTGGGGACAGGGGACGTACTAATGAAAAACTGTTTTTT.

The rearrangement uses TRBV20-1 and TRBJ2-3; D is ambiguous. V lost 1 base and J 0 bases, leaving 8 bases between the germline ends. The CDR3 is 14 residues long. CDR1 is DFQATT, CDR2 SNEGSKA, per germline (reference sequence). The CDR3 loop reads CSARGTASTDTQYF. The CDR3 DNA follows: TGCAGTGCTAGAGGTACAGCTAGCACAGATACGCAGTATTTT.

This clonotype has ten or more counts. This chain connects TRBV3-1 to TRBJ1-6; D uncertain. The CDR3 is made up of 15 amino acids. From germline, CDR1 is LGHDT and CDR2 YNNKEL (reference sequence). V was clipped by 5 bases and J by 0 bases, with 8 bases between them. This CDR3 is CASSDLSSYNSPLHF. In DNA form, the CDR3 reads TGTGCCAGCAGCGACTTGAGCTCCTATAATTCACCCCTCCACTTT.

This chain uses TRBV2 with TRBJ2-5; 15 bases align to TRBD2. CDR3 size: 15 residues. Losses at the gene ends were 6 bases for V and 4 bases for J; bases not matched to a gene: 3. Germline V CDR1 and CDR2: SNHLY, FYNNEI. CDR3 bases: TGTGCCAGCAGCGGGGGACTAGCGGGAGGAGAGACCCAGTACTTC. It translates to CASSGGLAGGETQYF.

This clonotype was found many times. The V gene is TRBV5-1, the J gene TRBJ1-4; D not resolved. This CDR3 has 14 amino acids. CDR1 is SGHRS, CDR2 YFSETQ, per germline. Trimming cost V 0 bases and J 7 bases, with 10 bases left between them. The CDR3 DNA is TGCGCCAGCAGCTTGGATGGTGCGGCTGAAAAACTGTTTTTT. Translation: CASSLDGAAEKLFF.

This clonotype has a single count. This chain connects TRBV7-6 to TRBJ2-1; 8 bases map to TRBD1. The CDR3 sequence is 16 residues long. V was clipped by 0 bases and J by 7 bases; unmatched bases: 8. Germline V lookup: CDR1 SGHVS, CDR2 FNYEAQ. The chain's CDR3 is CASSLAGQGARNEQFF. DNA for the CDR3: TGTGCCAGCAGCTTAGCGGGGCAGGGGGCGCGGAATGAGCAGTTCTTC.

The chain uses TRBV6-5 and TRBJ2-1, with TRBD2 as a possible D gene (5 bases). CDR1 is MNHEY and CDR2 is SVGAGI in the germline V gene. The CDR3 spans 15 residues. Trimming pared 1 base from V and 7 bases from J, leaving 14 bases between. CDR3 nucleotide sequence: TGTGCCAGCAGTTACTTGGGAGAGGGCGGAAATGAGCAGTTCTTC. It codes for CASSYLGEGGNEQFF.

This clonotype turned up a few times. CDR3 coding DNA: TGTGCCAGCAGCCTACCGGCGAGGGATACGCAGTATTTT. Protein: CASSLPARDTQYF. The rearrangement links TRBV3-1 to TRBJ2-3; D ambiguous. CDR3 length equals 13 residues. V dropped 4 bases and J dropped 6 bases, with 11 bases sitting between them. Germline-derived CDR1 and CDR2 are LGHDT and YNNKEL (reference sequence).

In its sample, this clonotype was seen a few times. The chain joins TRBV2 to TRBJ2-5; 7 bases match TRBD2. This CDR3 comprises 15 residues. After removal of 5 bases from V and 5 bases from J, the junction contained 11 bases not matched to a gene. Germline lookup yields CDR1 SNHLY and CDR2 FYNNEI. CDR3 residues: CASSSAGTTVETQYF. Written as DNA, the CDR3 is TGTGCCAGCAGTTCTGCCGGGACTACCGTGGAGACCCAGTACTTC.

A few counts support this clonotype. V is TRBV9 and J is TRBJ2-5; 9 positions agree with TRBD2. In germline, CDR1 is SGDLS, CDR2 YYNGEE. The CDR3 totals 16 residues. The J segment lost 5 bases and the V segment lost 2 bases, leaving 10 bases of the junction unmatched. The CDR3 nucleotides are TGTGCCAGCAGCGTTCTTAGCGGGGGAGGGGAGGAGACCCAGTACTTC. Protein sequence: CASSVLSGGGEETQYF.

This clonotype was recorded at least ten times. The rearrangement uses TRBV5-1 and TRBJ2-7; D gene uncertain. The CDR3 spans 15 residues. V lost 0 bases to trimming and J lost 6 bases, with 16 bases between them. CDR1 and CDR2 from the germline V gene are SGHRS and YFSETQ. The CDR3 DNA follows: TGCGCCAGCAGCTTGGGGGTTTCTCTACCCTCCGAGCAGTACTTC. It is translated as CASSLGVSLPSEQYF.

This clonotype was seen more than once but under ten times. J is TRBJ1-6 and V is TRBV28; no clear D gene. Germline V gives CDR1 MDHEN, CDR2 SYDVKM. The CDR3 contains 15 residues. Trimming removed 4 bases at V and 7 bases at J, with 14 bases between. The CDR3 DNA reads TGTGCCAGCAGTTCACCCTCCGGAAGGAATTCACCCCTCCACTTT. This sequence encodes CASSSPSGRNSPLHF.

This clonotype was recorded at least ten times. The rearrangement links TRBV12-3 or TRBV12-4 to TRBJ2-1, with D possibly being TRBD1 (6 bases). The CDR3 runs to 15 residues. Trimming shortened V by 3 bases and J by 7 bases, and 16 bases separated the two germline ends. The CDR3 reads CASSFILDRFNEQFF. The DNA for the CDR3 is TGTGCCAGCAGTTTCATCCTCGACAGGTTTAATGAGCAGTTCTTC.

This clonotype was counted many times. The rearrangement links TRBV5-5 to TRBJ2-5; 9 bases agree with TRBD1. Germline CDR1 SGHKS, CDR2 YYEKEE (reference sequence). With 1 base clipped from V and 1 base from J, the junction kept 2 bases outside the gene matches. This CDR3 has 15 residues. The CDR3 coding sequence is TGTGCCAGCAGCTTGACAGGGGGCATCCAAGAGACCCAGTACTTC. Translated, it gives CASSLTGGIQETQYF.

At least ten counts were recorded for this clonotype. The chain has TRBV10-3 and TRBJ2-3; 9 bases agree with TRBD2. Unmatched junction bases numbered 9, after V lost 3 bases and J lost 5 bases. CDR3 length: 16 residues. CDR1 and CDR2 from the germline V gene are ENHRY and SYGVKD. This CDR3 reads CAISEFGRGGGDTQYF. CDR3 DNA: TGTGCCATCAGTGAATTTGGGCGGGGGGGCGGAGATACGCAGTATTTT.

V is TRBV12-3 or TRBV12-4 and J is TRBJ2-3, with D uncertain. Trimming pared 6 bases from V and 6 bases from J, leaving 13 bases between. CDR3 length: 13 residues. This chain's CDR3 is CASSHDPRDTQYF. CDR3 nucleotide sequence: TGTGCCAGCAGCCACGACCCCCGGGATACGCAGTATTTT.

The rearrangement links TRBV12-3 or TRBV12-4 to TRBJ1-2, with D possibly matching TRBD1 (5 bases). V shed 7 bases and J shed 2 bases, with 11 bases lying between them. The CDR3 runs to 13 residues. The CDR3 nucleotides read TGTGCCAGCACCCAGACAGCCAACTATGGCTACACCTTC. Translated, it gives CASTQTANYGYTF.

This clonotype was observed a few times. V and J are TRBV27 and TRBJ1-4, with 10 bases lining up with TRBD1. Per the germline V gene, CDR1 is MNHEY and CDR2 is SMNVEV (reference sequence). J gave up 7 bases and V 5 bases, and 7 bases lay outside the gene matches. The CDR3 is 15 amino acids. The CDR3 loop reads CASSPPGQGSEKLFF. The CDR3, as DNA: TGTGCCAGCAGTCCGCCGGGACAGGGGAGTGAAAAACTGTTTTTT.

This clonotype was counted at least ten times. V gene TRBV5-6 combines with J gene TRBJ2-3; the D is unclear. Germline values: CDR1 SGHDT, CDR2 YYEEEE. There are 15 residues in the CDR3. V lost 1 base to trimming and J lost 0 bases, with 9 bases between them. For the CDR3, the DNA is TGTGCCAGCAGCTTGCGTTTAACTAGCACAGATACGCAGTATTTT. Translating it yields CASSLRLTSTDTQYF.

This clonotype was counted a few times. The genes are TRBV3-1 and TRBJ1-5; D not resolved. The V and J ends lost 1 base and 4 bases respectively, with 8 bases between them. The CDR3 spans 14 residues. Looked up from germline, CDR1 is LGHDT and CDR2 is YNNKEL (reference sequence). This CDR3 is CASSQGFQNQPQHF. Written as DNA, the CDR3 is TGTGCCAGCAGCCAAGGGTTTCAAAATCAGCCCCAGCATTTT. Full variable domain (rest looked up from reference TRBV3-1 and TRBJ1-5): DTAVSQTPKYLVTQMGNDKSIKCEQNLGHDTMYWYKQDSKKFLKIMFSYNNKELIINETVPNRFSPKSPDKAHLNLHINSLELGDSAVYFCASSQGFQNQPQHFGDGTRLSIL.

A few counts support this clonotype. The chain couples TRBV10-3 to TRBJ2-1; D not resolved. This CDR3 region has 15 residues. Trimming shortened V by 0 bases and J by 2 bases, and 8 bases separated the two germline ends. Germline V CDR1 and CDR2: ENHRY, SYGVKD. In DNA form, the CDR3 reads TGTGCCATCAGTGAGTCGGAAGGGACCTACAATGAGCAGTTCTTC. Its translation is CAISESEGTYNEQFF.

V gene TRBV2 combines with J gene TRBJ2-1; D remains ambiguous. From germline, CDR1 is SNHLY and CDR2 FYNNEI. This CDR3 region has 15 residues. V gave up 6 bases and J gave up 7 bases, with 19 bases separating them. CDR3 DNA: TGTGCCAGCAGCGCCGTTCGTGGAATCGCTAATGAGCAGTTCTTC. Its protein is CASSAVRGIANEQFF.

This clonotype was picked up many times. The chain recombines TRBV5-5 with TRBJ1-5; D is uncertain. The CDR3 covers 14 residues. Per germline, CDR1 SGHKS and CDR2 YYEKEE (reference sequence). V lost 5 bases to trimming and J lost 3 bases, with 12 bases between them. The CDR3 DNA reads TGTGCCAGCAGTCAGAAGCAGAACAATCAGCCCCAGCATTTT. Its translation is CASSQKQNNQPQHF.